Presented here are 20 T cell receptor beta chains from one specimen sequenced in a study of vaccination and CD4 T cells after COVID-19. No antigens are known for them. The treatment was: roughly 11-day PBMC culture with coronavirus spike peptide pools or control peptides (ViraFEST assay). The assay that was used to sequence DNA from cultured CD4+ T cells was the Oncomine TCR Beta short-read assay. TCRdb reprocessed the PCR reads with MiXCR, giving one entry per CDR3 protein. The table includes around 21,000 distinct CDR3 sequences, less than 55% detected once. The sample comprised CD4+ T cells from blood, cultured in vitro. The source of these receptors is a human donor who had recovered from COVID-19.

The rearrangement joins TRBV2 to TRBJ1-1, with D tentatively TRBD1 (5 bases). Trimming removed 2 bases at V and 0 bases at J, with 10 bases between. CDR1 and CDR2 (germline): SNHLY, FYNNEI. This CDR3 comprises 15 residues. CDR3 DNA: TGTGCCAGCAGTGAACCGGCGGGGCTGAACACTGAAGCTTTCTTT. Translation: CASSEPAGLNTEAFF.

V usage is TRBV2 and J usage is TRBJ2-1; the match to TRBD2 covers 7 bases. CDR1 is SNHLY and CDR2 is FYNNEI in the germline V gene. CDR3 length: 15 residues. The V gene end was trimmed by 5 bases and the J gene end by 10 bases; junction bases not matched to a gene: 14. Here the CDR3 DNA reads TGTGCCAGCAGTCCCCGGACTAGGCCCGGGGGGGAGCAGTTCTTC. This sequence encodes CASSPRTRPGGEQFF.

This clonotype was counted between two and nine times. The gene calls are TRBV2 and TRBJ1-5; D is perhaps TRBD1 (5 bases). The CDR3 covers 16 residues. V shed 5 bases and J shed 5 bases, with 19 bases lying between them. From germline, CDR1 is SNHLY and CDR2 FYNNEI. CDR3 amino acids: CASSQVSRVLDQPQHF. The CDR3 region has the DNA TGTGCCAGCAGTCAGGTTTCCAGGGTGTTGGATCAGCCCCAGCATTTT.

The V gene is TRBV6-1, the J gene TRBJ2-1; D is possibly TRBD1 (5 bases). The V gene lost 10 bases and the J gene lost 2 bases, with 21 bases spanning the gap. This CDR3 has 16 amino acids. CDR1 MNHNS and CDR2 SASEGT come from the germline V gene. The CDR3 is CATRIPTARTYNEQFF. In nucleotides, the CDR3 is TGTGCCACCCGGATTCCGACAGCCCGAACCTACAATGAGCAGTTCTTC.

The table lists this clonotype with a count of one. This chain joins TRBV18 and TRBJ2-5; D not resolved. This CDR3 is 14 amino acids long. Germline V gene data show CDR1 as KGHSH and CDR2 as LQKENI. Trimming stripped 0 bases from V and 4 bases from J, with 9 bases between. The CDR3 sequence: CASSPPNRPETQYF. CDR3 bases: TGTGCCAGCTCACCACCGAATCGGCCAGAGACCCAGTACTTC.

Only a few counts were recorded for this clonotype. The chain uses TRBV10-3 and TRBJ1-1; D not certain. The length of the CDR3 is 14 residues. Germline CDR1 is ENHRY and CDR2 is SYGVKD. Trimming stripped 0 bases from V and 7 bases from J, with 12 bases between. CDR3 protein: CAISESSRRREAFF. CDR3 nucleotide sequence: TGTGCCATCAGTGAGTCGAGCAGGAGGCGTGAAGCTTTCTTT.

The V gene is TRBV7-9, the J gene TRBJ2-1; the D gene is possibly TRBD2 (7 bases). CDR3 length: 15 residues. CDR1 and CDR2 from the germline V gene are SEHNR and FQNEAQ (reference sequence). The V end was cut by 1 base, the J end by 8 bases, with 15 bases between. The CDR3 nucleotides read TGTGCCAGCAGCTTAGGGGTTAGGGGGGGCTATGAGCAGTTCTTC. This encodes CASSLGVRGGYEQFF.

This clonotype was detected only a few times. The CDR3 region has the DNA TGTGCCAGCAGCTTAGTCGACAGGGACAATCAGCCCCAGCATTTT. Amino acids: CASSLVDRDNQPQHF. The V and J genes are TRBV7-8 and TRBJ1-5; 7 nucleotides match TRBD1. Germline V gene sequence: CDR1 SGHVS, CDR2 FQNEAQ. The CDR3 runs 15 residues. V shed 1 base, J shed 3 bases, and the junction held 3 bases outside the gene matches.

The rearrangement links TRBV6-5 to TRBJ2-6, with 7 nucleotides matching TRBD2. With V trimmed by 0 bases and J by 2 bases, 1 base remained unmatched. Germline CDR1 reads MNHEY; CDR2 reads SVGAGI. This CDR3 region has 16 residues. CDR3 protein: CASSYSSGAGANVLTF. In nucleotides, the CDR3 is TGTGCCAGCAGTTACTCGAGCGGGGCTGGGGCCAACGTCCTGACTTTC.

This chain links TRBV11-1 with TRBJ2-7, with 8 positions matching TRBD2. The length of the CDR3 is 15 residues. The J segment lost 3 bases and the V segment lost 4 bases, leaving 8 bases of the junction unmatched. CDR1 is SGHAT, CDR2 FQDESV, per germline (reference sequence). CDR3 nucleotides: TGTGCCAGCAGCTCCTCGGGGGGGGTGGTCTACGAGCAGTACTTC. Translating gives CASSSSGGVVYEQYF.

CDR3 DNA: TGTGCCAGCAGCAGAACACCTGGAAACACCATATATTTT. As protein: CASSRTPGNTIYF. The chain links TRBV6-1 to TRBJ1-3, with no clear D. Germline V gene sequence: CDR1 MNHNS, CDR2 SASEGT. The germline V and J ends were trimmed by 6 bases and 2 bases, with 8 bases remaining between them. The CDR3 length is 13 residues.

A few counts support this clonotype. The chain links TRBV12-3 or TRBV12-4 to TRBJ1-2, with D tentatively TRBD1 (5 bases). CDR3 length: 11 amino acids. Trimming shortened V by 6 bases and J by 8 bases, and 10 bases separated the two germline ends. As DNA, the CDR3 is TGTGCCAGCAGGGGGCTAGGGGGCTACACCTTC. Amino acids: CASRGLGGYTF.

V and J are TRBV6-1 and TRBJ1-6; D gene ambiguous. Germline V gene data show CDR1 as MNHNS and CDR2 as SASEGT. The CDR3 is 15 amino acids. Between the trimmed V and J ends, which lost 5 bases and 0 bases, there was a span of 8 bases. CDR3 in amino acids: CASSRLSSYNSPLHF. DNA for the CDR3: TGTGCCAGCAGTAGGCTAAGCTCCTATAATTCACCCCTCCACTTT.

J is TRBJ1-2 and V is TRBV6-1, with D unresolved. Germline CDR1 MNHNS, CDR2 SASEGT. The CDR3 spans 12 residues. The ends were cut back, 6 bases at V and 7 bases at J, with 12 bases in the middle. Here the CDR3 DNA reads TGTGCCAGCAGAGGGTATGAGGGTGGCTACACCTTC. This sequence encodes CASRGYEGGYTF.

A few counts support this clonotype. The V call is TRBV19, the J call TRBJ2-2; the D gene is possibly TRBD1 (5 bases). V lost 6 bases and J lost 6, with 5 bases in between. CDR3 length equals 11 residues. CDR1 and CDR2 (germline): LNHDA, SQIVND (reference sequence). The CDR3 coding sequence is TGTGCCAGTAGCAGGGCCGGGGAGCTGTTTTTT. Translated: CASSRAGELFF.

Only one count was recorded for this clonotype. The genes are TRBV30 and TRBJ1-5; D remains unclear. Trimming cost V 4 bases and J 3 bases, with 10 bases left between them. There are 13 residues in the CDR3. Germline V gene data show CDR1 as GTSNPN and CDR2 as SVGIG (reference sequence). CDR3 nucleotide sequence: TGTGCCTGGAACTCGGGCAACAATCAGCCCCAGCATTTT. It translates to CAWNSGNNQPQHF.

This clonotype occurred a few times. The chain joins TRBV2 to TRBJ1-5; perhaps TRBD1 as D (5 bases). From germline, CDR1 is SNHLY and CDR2 FYNNEI. Trimming stripped 0 bases from V and 6 bases from J, with 6 bases between. The CDR3 has 13 amino acids. CDR3 loop: CASSEAQGQPQHF. DNA for the CDR3: TGTGCCAGCAGTGAAGCGCAGGGTCAGCCCCAGCATTTT.

A remark on this clonotype: One end of the junction varies from germline; a read error may be responsible. The rearrangement links TRBV7-9 to TRBJ1-3; D remains ambiguous. Germline V gene lookup returns CDR1 SEHNR and CDR2 FQNEAQ (reference sequence). The CDR3 sequence is 15 residues long. In DNA, the CDR3 is TGTGCCAGCACCTTACTTTCCGTCTCTGGAAACACCATATATTTT. Amino acid sequence: CASTLLSVSGNTIYF.

This chain links TRBV20-1 with TRBJ1-2; 9 bases map to TRBD1. The CDR3 consists of 15 residues. V was clipped by 3 bases and J by 7 bases; unmatched bases: 12. Germline CDR1 DFQATT, CDR2 SNEGSKA (reference sequence). The CDR3 sequence is CSASSGDRAEGGYTF. In DNA form, the CDR3 reads TGCAGTGCTAGCTCGGGGGACAGGGCCGAGGGTGGCTACACCTTC.

The chain has TRBV20-1 and TRBJ2-3; 13 bases fit TRBD2. Germline loops: CDR1 DFQATT, CDR2 SNEGSKA (reference sequence). The ends lost 1 base at V and 6 bases at J; junction bases unmatched: 4. The CDR3 length is 15 residues. CDR3 loop: CSARGTSGSLDTQYF. Written as DNA, the CDR3 is TGCAGTGCTAGAGGGACTAGCGGGAGCCTGGATACGCAGTATTTT.